The TCR beta chain under discussion was sequenced for a study of patients and donors after allogeneic stem cell transplantation. TCRdb reanalysed the RT-PCR reads using MiXCR and keeps one entry per CDR3 protein. The table records hundreds of thousands of distinct CDR3 sequences, roughly 17% of them present only once. The V segment lost 6 bases and the J segment 0 bases; nucleotides outside the gene matches: 3. The CDR3 is 14 amino acids. Germline V gene lookup returns CDR1 GTSNPN and CDR2 SVGIG (reference sequence). The sequence was obtained from a human donor who was either an allogeneic HSCT recipient or a stem cell or donor lymphocyte infusion donor (not recorded which). It is not recorded whose cells these are; they may come from a transplant donor. V and J are TRBV30 and TRBJ1-5; the match to TRBD1 covers 9 bases. The material sequenced was blood, either unsorted or a sorted T cell fraction (not recorded which). Here the CDR3 reads CACTGGSSNQPQHF. In DNA form, the CDR3 reads TGTGCCTGTACAGGGGGCTCTAGCAATCAGCCCCAGCATTTT. The whole variable domain, filled in from reference TRBV30 and TRBJ1-5, reads SQTIHQWPATLVQPVGSPLSLECTVEGTSNPNLYWYRQAAGRGLQLLFYSVGIGQISSEVPQNLSASRPQDRQFILSSKKLLLSDSGFYLCACTGGSSNQPQHFGDGTRLSIL.